Only one count was recorded for the clone carrying this T cell receptor beta chain. The data stem from a study of shared clonotypes between healthy human individuals. Clones were read by immunoSEQ multiplex PCR, and TCRdb kept only the in-frame ones, dropping some. The sample yields about 1.1 million clones, approximately 75% seen once. The sample comprised memory CD4+ T cells from PBMCs. This sample's subset: CD45RA-negative fraction. The source is a man between 18 and 35 years old in good health. Some clones in this sample may be carry-over from other donors' samples.

CDR3 loop: CASSLGQVQDTQYF. CDR3 in DNA: TGCGCCAGCAGCTTGGGACAGGTACAAGATACGCAGTATTTT. This chain joins TRBV5-1 and TRBJ2-3; TRBD1 might be the D (6 bases). Between the trimmed V and J ends, which lost 0 bases and 5 bases, there was a span of 10 bases. The CDR3 loop spans 14 amino acids. In germline, CDR1 is SGHRS, CDR2 YFSETQ.